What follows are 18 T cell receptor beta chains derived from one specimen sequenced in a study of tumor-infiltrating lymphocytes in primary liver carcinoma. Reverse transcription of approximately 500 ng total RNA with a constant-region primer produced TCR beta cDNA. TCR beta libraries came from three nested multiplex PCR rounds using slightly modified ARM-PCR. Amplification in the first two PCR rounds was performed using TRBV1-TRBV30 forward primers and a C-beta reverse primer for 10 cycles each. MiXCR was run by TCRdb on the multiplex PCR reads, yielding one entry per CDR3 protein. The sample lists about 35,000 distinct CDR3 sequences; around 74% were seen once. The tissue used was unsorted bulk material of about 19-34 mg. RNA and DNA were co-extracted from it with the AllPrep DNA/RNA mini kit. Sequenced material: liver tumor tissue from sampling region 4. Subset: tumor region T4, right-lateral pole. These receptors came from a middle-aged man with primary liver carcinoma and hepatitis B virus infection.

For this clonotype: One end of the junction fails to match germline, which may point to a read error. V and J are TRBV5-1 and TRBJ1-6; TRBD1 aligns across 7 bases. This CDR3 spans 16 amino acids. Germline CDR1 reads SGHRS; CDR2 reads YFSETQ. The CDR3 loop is CASSDSLTGHNLPPHF. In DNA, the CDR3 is TGCGCCAGCAGCGACAGCCTGACAGGGCATAATTTACCCCCCCACTTT.

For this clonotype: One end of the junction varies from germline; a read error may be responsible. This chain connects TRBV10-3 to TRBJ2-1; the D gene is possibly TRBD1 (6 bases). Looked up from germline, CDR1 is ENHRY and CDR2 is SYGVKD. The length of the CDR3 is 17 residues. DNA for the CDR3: TGTGCCATCTGTGAGGCACTCACGACGGGACATCTGGATGAGCAGTTCTTC. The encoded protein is CAICEALTTGHLDEQFF.

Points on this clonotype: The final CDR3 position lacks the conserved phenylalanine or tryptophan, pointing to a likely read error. This CDR3 is CASSPLSSGLANNIQYY. DNA of the CDR3: TGTGCCAGCAGCCCCCTTTCCAGTGGATTAGCCAATAACATTCAGTACTAC. This chain links TRBV7-8 with TRBJ2-4; D uncertain. Germline CDR1 is SGHVS and CDR2 is FQNEAQ. The CDR3 has 17 residues.

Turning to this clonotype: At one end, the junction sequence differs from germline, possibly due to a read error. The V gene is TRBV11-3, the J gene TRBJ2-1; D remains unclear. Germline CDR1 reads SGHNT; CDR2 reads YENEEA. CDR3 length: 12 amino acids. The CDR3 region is CTSSLNAIGQFF. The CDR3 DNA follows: TGTACCAGCAGCTTAAATGCCATTGGGCAGTTCTTC. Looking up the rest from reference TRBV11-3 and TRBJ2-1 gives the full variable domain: EAGVVQSPRYKIIEKKQPVAFWCNPISGHNTLYWYLQNLGQGPELLIRYENEEAVDDSQLPKDRFSAERLKGVDSTLKIQPAELGDSAVYLCTSSLNAIGQFFGPGTRLTVL.

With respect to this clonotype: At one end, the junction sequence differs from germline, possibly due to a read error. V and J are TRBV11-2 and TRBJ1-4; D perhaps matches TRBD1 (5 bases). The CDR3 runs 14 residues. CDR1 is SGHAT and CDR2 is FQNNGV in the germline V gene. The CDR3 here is CARSLDLEGLKLFF. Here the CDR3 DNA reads TGTGCCCGCAGCTTAGATCTTGAGGGGCTCAAGCTGTTTTTT.

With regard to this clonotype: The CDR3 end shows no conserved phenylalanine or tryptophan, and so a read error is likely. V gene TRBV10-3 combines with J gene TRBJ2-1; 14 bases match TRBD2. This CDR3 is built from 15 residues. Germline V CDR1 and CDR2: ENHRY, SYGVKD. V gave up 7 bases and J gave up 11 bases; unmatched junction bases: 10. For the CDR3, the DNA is TGTGCCATCACTGCGACTAGCGGGAGGGCCGGGAAGCAGTTCTTG. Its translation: CAITATSGRAGKQFL.

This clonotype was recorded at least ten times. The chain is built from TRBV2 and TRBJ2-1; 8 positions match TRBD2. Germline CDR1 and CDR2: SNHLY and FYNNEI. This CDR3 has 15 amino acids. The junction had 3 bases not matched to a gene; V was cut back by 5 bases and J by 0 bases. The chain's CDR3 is CASSQRGSSYNEQFF. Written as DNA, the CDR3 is TGTGCCAGCAGTCAGCGGGGGAGCTCCTACAATGAGCAGTTCTTC.

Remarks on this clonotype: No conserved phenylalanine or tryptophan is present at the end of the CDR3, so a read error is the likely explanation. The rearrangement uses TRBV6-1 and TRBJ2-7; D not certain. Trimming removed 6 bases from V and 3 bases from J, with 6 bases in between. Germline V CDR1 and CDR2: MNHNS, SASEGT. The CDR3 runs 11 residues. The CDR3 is CASSGLYEQYL. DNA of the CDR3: TGTGCCAGCAGCGGGCTCTACGAGCAGTACCTC.

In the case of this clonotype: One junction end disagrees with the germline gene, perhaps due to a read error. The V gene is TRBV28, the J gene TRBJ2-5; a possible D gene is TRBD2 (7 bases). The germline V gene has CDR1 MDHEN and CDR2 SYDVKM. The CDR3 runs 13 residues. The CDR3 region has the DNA TGTGCCATCGAGGGGGGGACCCGGGAGAACCAGCACTTC. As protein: CAIEGGTRENQHF.

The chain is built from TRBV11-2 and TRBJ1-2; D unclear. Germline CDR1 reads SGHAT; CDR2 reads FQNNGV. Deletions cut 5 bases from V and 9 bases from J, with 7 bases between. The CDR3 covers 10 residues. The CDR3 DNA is TGTGCCAGCAGCCCCAATAGCTACACCTTC. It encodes CASSPNSYTF.

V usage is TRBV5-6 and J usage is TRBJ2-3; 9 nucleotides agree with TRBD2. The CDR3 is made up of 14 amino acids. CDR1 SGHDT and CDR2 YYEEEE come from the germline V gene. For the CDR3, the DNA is TGTGTCAGTAGCGATAGCGGGAGAACAGATACGCAGTATTTT. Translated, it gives CVSSDSGRTDTQYF.

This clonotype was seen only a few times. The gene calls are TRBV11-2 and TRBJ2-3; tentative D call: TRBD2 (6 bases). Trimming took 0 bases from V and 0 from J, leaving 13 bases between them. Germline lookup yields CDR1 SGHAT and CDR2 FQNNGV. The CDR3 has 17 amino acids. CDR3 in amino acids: CASSLDPGETSTDTQYF. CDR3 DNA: TGTGCCAGCAGCTTAGATCCGGGGGAGACTAGCACAGATACGCAGTATTTT.

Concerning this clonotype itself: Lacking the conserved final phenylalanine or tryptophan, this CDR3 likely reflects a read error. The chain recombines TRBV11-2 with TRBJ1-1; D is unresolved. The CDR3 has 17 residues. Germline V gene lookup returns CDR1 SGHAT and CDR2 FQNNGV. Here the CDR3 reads CVSSPRLGRRRHTEAFY. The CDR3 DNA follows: TGTGTCAGCAGCCCAAGGTTGGGCCGACGGAGGCACACTGAAGCTTTCTAT.

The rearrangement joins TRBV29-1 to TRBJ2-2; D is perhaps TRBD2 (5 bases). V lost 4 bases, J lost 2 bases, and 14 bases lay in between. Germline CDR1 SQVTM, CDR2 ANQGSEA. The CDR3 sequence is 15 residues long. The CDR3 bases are TGCAGCGTTGGGGCTAGCCCGGCAAACACCGGGGAGCTGTTTTTT. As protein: CSVGASPANTGELFF.

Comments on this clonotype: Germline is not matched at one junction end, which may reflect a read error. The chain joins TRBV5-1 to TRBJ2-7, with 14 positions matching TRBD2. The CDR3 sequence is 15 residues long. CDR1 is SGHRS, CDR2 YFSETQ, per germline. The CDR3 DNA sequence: TGCGCCAGCAGCGTGGGGACTAGCGGGAGCCTCGAGCAGTACTTT. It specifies CASSVGTSGSLEQYF.

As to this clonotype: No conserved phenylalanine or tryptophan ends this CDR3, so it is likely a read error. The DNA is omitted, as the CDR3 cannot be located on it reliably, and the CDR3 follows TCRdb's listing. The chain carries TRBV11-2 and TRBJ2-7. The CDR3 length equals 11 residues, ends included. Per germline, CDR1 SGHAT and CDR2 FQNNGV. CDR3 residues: CASSLGYGQCI.

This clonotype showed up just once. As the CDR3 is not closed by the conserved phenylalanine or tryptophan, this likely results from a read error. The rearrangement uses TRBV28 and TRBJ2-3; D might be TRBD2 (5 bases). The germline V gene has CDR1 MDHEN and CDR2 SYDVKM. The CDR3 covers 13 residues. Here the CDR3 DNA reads TGTTCCAGCAGTTTAGGAGGCAGATATACGCAGTATATT. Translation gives CSSSLGGRYTQYI.

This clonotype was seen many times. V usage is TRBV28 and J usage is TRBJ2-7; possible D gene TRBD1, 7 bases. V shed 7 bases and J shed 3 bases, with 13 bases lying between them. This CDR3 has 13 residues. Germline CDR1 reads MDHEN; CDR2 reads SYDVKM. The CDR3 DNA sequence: TGTGCCAGCACGTACAGGGGAGGCTACGAGCAGTACTTC. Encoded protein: CASTYRGGYEQYF.